This T cell receptor beta chain was captured in a study of cytotoxic CD8 clonotypes in ibrutinib-treated CLL (dated by TCRdb to the early 2020s). A note on the overall study: The cohort had about a dozen relapsed/refractory and approximately 15 treatment-naive patients; some 17 were IGHV unmutated. Every sample from remission and from progressive disease was obtained while the patients were still on ibrutinib. Cryopreserved peripheral blood mononuclear cells were obtained before treatment, at response, and at either sustained remission or disease progression. Response samples were taken after a median of roughly a year on treatment, ranging from about 6 to 40 months. Of the roughly 90 people in the trial, roughly 27 had longitudinal samples available. Responses were partial in roughly 24 patients and complete in 2; after median 68 months follow-up, roughly 14 stayed in remission and about twelve progressed. Samples averaged approximately 260,000 productive templates and 90,000 to 95,000 productive rearrangements. Points the paper makes about the study in general: Lymph node repertoires were not examined, and the timing of sampling was not matched between patients in sustained remission and those whose disease progressed. Baseline clonality was found to be higher than that of age-matched healthy donors and was strongly correlated with circulating CD8+ T-cell counts. Public clonotypes were rare and either contracted or stayed stable during treatment, and the rise in clonality at ibrutinib response reflected the expansion of private clonotypes. At ibrutinib response clonality went up, during sustained remission it held steady, and at progression it dropped back toward baseline.

Spanning cysteine to phenylalanine, the CDR3 consists of 15 amino acids. The entry retains the CDR3 DNA only, 45 bases that are in frame from base 1. The germline V gene yields SGDLS for CDR1 and YYNGEE for CDR2. Clipping removes 3 bases from V and 1 base from J, with 6 as the unmatched junction base count. The goal of deep resolution MiSeq sequencing was a depth between 1 in 1 million and 1 in 200,000 T cells, and coverage averaged 10x per clonotype. The immunoSEQ hsTCRB Kit was used to generate the TCR beta libraries. The authors' analysis ran thus. ImmunoSEQ Data Assistant and ImmunoSEQ Analyzer were used for data analysis, and V, D and J genes were assigned according to IMGT definitions. Clonality was computed as one minus normalized Shannon entropy of productive rearrangement frequencies, ranging from 0 to 1. Only overrepresented clonotypes making up at least 0.05% of the repertoire of each patient were included in the public clonotype analysis. Approximately 14 age-matched healthy donor repertoires from immuneACCESS were used as controls for clonality. TCRdb mirrors the immuneACCESS table, restricted to in-frame sequences. Some clones are absent from its copies; in checked studies, under half trace to an unresolved V gene, and the reason for the others is unknown. V, J and clone size are taken as reported in that table, and D and trimming were inferred from the DNA itself. The sample table holds tens of thousands of clones, of which 50% to 70% were seen once. The biggest ten clones account for about 24% of the sample.

Read against the paper, the sample's time point label means: progressive disease on ibrutinib. For TCR beta library preparation, roughly 2 micrograms of genomic DNA were extracted from the cryopreserved PBMCs. Longitudinal blood samples from CLL patients receiving ibrutinib monotherapy were subjected to high-throughput TCR beta sequencing. The patients were enrolled in a single-center, open-label phase 2 trial of ibrutinib monotherapy. Note on this clone: This receptor's antigen is unknown. No per-base quality is available; no much larger clone lies one base away.

The chain uses TRBV9 and TRBJ1-1, and 7 bases in between align with TRBD1. The receptor's source is a human donor with chronic lymphocytic leukemia. The sample consisted of PBMCs, taken at disease progression, from a patient treated with ibrutinib. At the DNA level, the sequence is TGTGCCAGCAGCGCCGAGGGGGCGAGGAACACTGAAGCTTTCTTT. It specifies CASSAEGARNTEAFF.